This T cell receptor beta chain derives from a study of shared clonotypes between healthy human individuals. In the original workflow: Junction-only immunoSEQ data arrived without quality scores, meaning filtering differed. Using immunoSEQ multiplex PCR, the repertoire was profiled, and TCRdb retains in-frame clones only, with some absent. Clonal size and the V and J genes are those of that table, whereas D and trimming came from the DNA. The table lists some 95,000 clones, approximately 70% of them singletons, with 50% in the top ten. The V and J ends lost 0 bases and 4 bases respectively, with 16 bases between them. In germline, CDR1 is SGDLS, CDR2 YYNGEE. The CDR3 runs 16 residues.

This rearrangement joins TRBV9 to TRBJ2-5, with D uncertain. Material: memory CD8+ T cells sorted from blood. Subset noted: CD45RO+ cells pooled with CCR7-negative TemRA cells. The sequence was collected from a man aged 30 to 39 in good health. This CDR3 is CASSVADLRWRETQYF. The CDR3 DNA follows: TGTGCCAGCAGCGTAGCTGATCTGAGATGGCGAGAGACCCAGTACTTC.